The 2 T cell receptor beta chains reported below all come from one sample, sequenced in a study of regulatory T cells in long-lasting Graves disease. Assembly of TCR beta libraries relied on iRepertoire HTBI primers together with Arm-PCR of CDR3 regions. TCRdb re-analysed the multiplex PCR reads in MiXCR, keeping a single row per CDR3 protein. The sample lists 350,000 to 450,000 distinct CDR3 sequences; around 20% were seen once. Time point denoted: persistent/refractory GD, antithyroid drugs over 5 years with positive TRAb. Making the TCR library involved RNA that had been extracted from PBMCs. The specimen was peripheral blood mononuclear cells (PBMCs), collected when the disease was refractory, from a patient treated with antithyroid drugs. These receptors all stem from a female donor with Graves disease.

This chain uses TRBV10-3 with TRBJ2-7, with a tentative D call TRBD1 (5 bases). The germline gives CDR1 ENHRY, CDR2 SYGVKD. CDR3 length: 14 amino acids. V shed 4 bases and J shed 2 bases, with 12 bases lying between them. The CDR3 reads CAISGQTPAYEQYF. The CDR3 region has the DNA TGTGCCATCAGTGGACAGACACCAGCCTACGAGCAGTACTTC.

This clonotype occurred a few times. The rearrangement links TRBV3-1 to TRBJ2-7; 7 nucleotides match TRBD2. The V segment lost 4 bases and the J segment 3 bases; nucleotides outside the gene matches: 6. This CDR3 has 14 amino acids. Germline-derived CDR1 and CDR2 are LGHDT and YNNKEL (reference sequence). CDR3 in amino acids: CASSPGTTNYEQYF. CDR3 coding DNA: TGTGCCAGCAGCCCGGGGACTACAAACTACGAGCAGTACTTC.